At least ten counts were recorded for the clone carrying this T cell receptor (beta chain). What it recognizes is unknown. J gave up 5 bases and V 5 bases, and 7 bases lay outside the gene matches. CDR1 is SGHTA, CDR2 FQGNSA, per germline. The CDR3 consists of 15 residues. Template switching, a step in the protocol, added a universal primer site, and cDNA carried unique molecular identifiers. TCRdb ran MiXCR on the 5' RACE reads and lists one entry per CDR3 protein. The table has roughly 240,000 distinct CDR3 sequences, roughly 7% seen once. The data stem from a study of identical twins. General study findings and limits: Researchers caution that invariant MAIT and iNKT cells could partly confound zero-insertion analyses. Clonotypes of the beta chain that were abundant in cord blood carried fewer insertions (memory repertoires showed none).

These data also formed part of another study, on yellow fever vaccine responses in identical twins. That investigation notes: On the reported evidence, twins' vaccine T cell responses seemed partly convergent and partly personalized.

Sequencing was done on a sample of memory (CD45RO+) T cells sorted from blood. The chain carries TRBV7-2 and TRBJ2-4; 9 positions agree with TRBD2. The sequence came from a woman aged 18-30 years in good health. The chain's CDR3 is CASSPHSGRQNIQYF. For the CDR3, the DNA is TGTGCCAGCAGCCCCCACAGCGGGAGGCAAAACATTCAGTACTTC. The whole variable domain, remainder taken from reference TRBV7-2 and TRBJ2-4, is GAGVSQSPSNKVTEKGKDVELRCDPISGHTALYWYRQSLGQGLEFLIYFQGNSAPDKSGLPSDRFSAERTGGSVSTLTIQRTQQEDSAVYLCASSPHSGRQNIQYFGAGTRLSVL.